Shown below are 32 T cell receptor beta chains from a single sample sequenced in a study of blood T cell repertoires in COVID-19. The table came from immunoSEQ multiplex PCR; TCRdb's copy has only in-frame clones and leaves some out. The table has fewer than 100,000 clones, 80% to 95% seen once. Source material: peripheral blood. Receptor source: a woman at least 80 years old with acute or convalescent COVID-19.

This chain connects TRBV4-1 to TRBJ2-1; 7 positions match TRBD2. Germline V gene data show CDR1 as MGHRA and CDR2 as YSYEKL. This CDR3 has 16 amino acids. V lost 0 bases and J lost 1; bases outside the gene matches: 3. The CDR3 bases are TGCGCCAGCAGCCAAGATCCAGCGGGGTCCTACAATGAGCAGTTCTTC. Encoded protein: CASSQDPAGSYNEQFF.

The chain links TRBV27 to TRBJ2-3, with TRBD2 as a possible D gene (6 bases). The CDR3 is 14 residues long. Trimming removed 8 bases at V and 3 bases at J, with 15 bases between. Per the germline V gene, CDR1 is MNHEY and CDR2 is SMNVEV (reference sequence). Written as DNA, the CDR3 is TGTGCCAGCGGGGCCGGGACTTGGACAGATACGCAGTATTTT. Its translation is CASGAGTWTDTQYF.

The genes are TRBV18 and TRBJ1-1; possibly TRBD1 for D (6 bases). The CDR3 sequence is 13 residues long. V lost 3 bases, J lost 7 bases, and 12 bases lay in between. Germline V gene data show CDR1 as KGHSH and CDR2 as LQKENI. The CDR3 DNA follows: TGTGCCAGCTCACCGTCCAGGGGCGGTGAAGCTTTCTTT. Amino acid sequence: CASSPSRGGEAFF.

This chain joins TRBV19 and TRBJ2-1; possibly TRBD2 for D (5 bases). Deletions cut 1 base from V and 9 bases from J, with 13 bases between. CDR1 is LNHDA and CDR2 is SQIVND in the germline V gene (reference sequence). The CDR3 spans 14 residues. The CDR3: CASSIGPPGSEQFF. Here the CDR3 DNA reads TGTGCCAGTAGTATAGGACCTCCGGGGTCTGAGCAGTTCTTC. The full variable domain, with the rest looked up from reference TRBV19 and TRBJ2-1, is DGGITQSPKYLFRKEGQNVTLSCEQNLNHDAMYWYRQDPGQGLRLIYYSQIVNDFQKGDIAEGYSVSREKKESFPLTVTSAQKNPTAFYLCASSIGPPGSEQFFGPGTRLTVL.

V is TRBV28 and J is TRBJ2-2; the match to TRBD1 covers 10 bases. The CDR3 spans 14 residues. Trimming cost V 7 bases and J 6 bases; bases outside gene matches: 5. Germline CDR1 MDHEN, CDR2 SYDVKM. This CDR3 is CASTLGQGSGELFF. In DNA, the CDR3 is TGTGCCAGCACCCTGGGACAGGGGTCCGGGGAGCTGTTTTTT.

V and J are TRBV6-2 or TRBV6-3 and TRBJ1-5, with 11 bases fitting TRBD1. The CDR3 length is 18 residues. J lost 0 bases, V lost 3 bases, and 7 bases had no gene match. CDR1 MNHEY and CDR2 SVGEGT come from the germline V gene. The CDR3 nucleotides are TGTGCCAGCAGTTATCGGGACAGGGGGGCCAATAGCAATCAGCCCCAGCATTTT. Encoded protein: CASSYRDRGANSNQPQHF.

The V and J genes are TRBV11-2 and TRBJ2-2, with D possibly TRBD2 on 6 matching bases. The CDR3 spans 17 residues. With 4 bases removed from V and 6 bases from J, the gap between germline ends came to 21 bases. In germline, CDR1 is SGHAT, CDR2 FQNNGV. The CDR3 region is CASSSTRDWGFPGELFF. CDR3 in DNA: TGTGCCAGCAGCTCAACCCGGGACTGGGGGTTCCCCGGGGAGCTGTTTTTT.

The chain couples TRBV27 to TRBJ2-2; D may be TRBD2 (6 bases). Germline V CDR1 and CDR2: MNHEY, SMNVEV (reference sequence). The CDR3 consists of 17 residues. Trimming took 5 bases from V and 0 from J, leaving 16 bases between them. For the CDR3, the DNA is TGTGCCAGCAGTATCAGGGTAGCGGTATCGAACACCGGGGAGCTGTTTTTT. Translating gives CASSIRVAVSNTGELFF.

This sequence joins TRBV10-3 and TRBJ2-5; 10 positions match TRBD1. The CDR3 totals 20 residues. The J segment lost 0 bases and the V segment lost 3 bases, leaving 16 bases of the junction unmatched. In germline, CDR1 is ENHRY, CDR2 SYGVKD. CDR3 in amino acids: CAISDLGQGGGLRHQETQYF. Written as DNA, the CDR3 is TGTGCCATCAGTGATCTTGGACAGGGGGGTGGACTACGGCACCAAGAGACCCAGTACTTC.

The chain recombines TRBV7-9 with TRBJ2-1; 8 bases are a match to TRBD1. V was pared by 5 bases and J by 2 bases, with 8 bases of the junction left unmatched. The CDR3 sequence is 16 residues long. Germline CDR1 and CDR2: SEHNR and FQNEAQ (reference sequence). CDR3 DNA: TGTGCCAGCAGCGTTTATTGGACAGGGACCTACAATGAGCAGTTCTTC. As protein: CASSVYWTGTYNEQFF.

This clone has only a few counts. The chain joins TRBV5-1 to TRBJ2-7; possibly TRBD1 for D (5 bases). Trimming pared 3 bases from V and 2 bases from J, leaving 15 bases between. Germline lookup yields CDR1 SGHRS and CDR2 YFSETQ. CDR3 length: 15 amino acids. CDR3 in DNA: TGCGCCAGCAGCTCTTCGGGCAGGGCAACCTACGAGCAGTACTTC. Protein: CASSSSGRATYEQYF.

J is TRBJ1-1 and V is TRBV29-1, with TRBD1 as a possible D gene (5 bases). This CDR3 comprises 12 residues. V was clipped by 6 bases and J by 3 bases, with 11 bases between them. Per the germline V gene, CDR1 is SQVTM and CDR2 is ANQGSEA. The CDR3: CSVVAGYTEAFF. In DNA form, the CDR3 reads TGCAGCGTAGTCGCAGGGTACACTGAAGCTTTCTTT.

This clone was seen once. V gene TRBV4-1 combines with J gene TRBJ1-1, with a tentative D call TRBD1 (5 bases). CDR1 and CDR2 from the germline V gene are MGHRA and YSYEKL. Trimming removed 1 base at V and 5 bases at J, with 11 bases between. The CDR3 covers 14 residues. This CDR3 reads CASSQGRGGTEAFF. In nucleotides, the CDR3 is TGCGCCAGCAGCCAAGGGAGGGGAGGGACTGAAGCTTTCTTT.

The chain employs TRBV6-5 and TRBJ1-2; TRBD1 matches 8 bases. Per the germline V gene, CDR1 is MNHEY and CDR2 is SVGAGI. The CDR3 has 15 amino acids. With 7 bases clipped from V and 6 bases from J, the junction kept 13 bases outside the gene matches. CDR3: CASKGFTGGSDGYTF. DNA of the CDR3: TGTGCCAGCAAAGGGTTTACAGGGGGGAGTGATGGCTACACCTTC.

Points on this clone: One junction end does not reproduce the germline sequence, and a read error may be involved. This chain joins TRBV12-3 or TRBV12-4 and TRBJ1-2; D is perhaps TRBD1 (6 bases). The CDR3 loop spans 12 amino acids. This chain's CDR3 is CASSIGGRAGVF. Written as DNA, the CDR3 is TGTGCCAGCTCCATTGGGGGCAGGGCGGGAGTTTTC.

V gene TRBV2 combines with J gene TRBJ1-1, with unresolved D. Looked up from germline, CDR1 is SNHLY and CDR2 is FYNNEI. The CDR3 consists of 11 residues. V gave up 7 bases and J gave up 11 bases, with 14 bases separating them. The CDR3 sequence is CASTEEVEAFF. In nucleotides, the CDR3 is TGTGCCAGCACGGAGGAGGTAGAGGCTTTCTTT.

The sample holds a few counts of this clone. The chain has TRBV5-1 and TRBJ1-2; the D is unclear. V lost 0 bases, J lost 4 bases, and 16 bases lay in between. CDR3 size: 16 residues. Germline assignment: CDR1 SGHRS and CDR2 YFSETQ. This CDR3 reads CASSLELAVGSYGYTF. The CDR3 DNA follows: TGCGCCAGCAGCTTGGAGTTAGCGGTAGGGAGCTATGGCTACACCTTC.

The J gene is TRBJ2-5, the V gene TRBV7-9; D might be TRBD2 (5 bases). Trimming shortened V by 5 bases and J by 5 bases, and 18 bases separated the two germline ends. The CDR3 loop spans 15 amino acids. CDR1 is SEHNR and CDR2 is FQNEAQ in the germline V gene (reference sequence). This chain's CDR3 is CASSPIDLAQETQYF. CDR3 sequence (DNA): TGTGCCAGCAGCCCAATTGACCTAGCTCAGGAGACCCAGTACTTC.

The chain carries TRBV12-5 and TRBJ2-7; weak D call: TRBD1 (5 bases). Germline V gives CDR1 LGHNT, CDR2 FRNRAP. This CDR3 has 14 amino acids. V was clipped by 1 base and J by 0 bases, with 7 bases between them. The CDR3: CASGLGQSSYEQYF. In nucleotides, the CDR3 is TGTGCTAGTGGTTTGGGACAGAGCTCCTACGAGCAGTACTTC. Full variable domain (rest looked up from reference TRBV12-5 and TRBJ2-7): DARVTQTPRHKVTEMGQEVTMRCQPILGHNTVFWYRQTMMQGLELLAYFRNRAPLDDSGMPKDRFSAEMPDATLATLKIQPSEPRDSAVYFCASGLGQSSYEQYFGPGTRLTVT.

The chain carries TRBV2 and TRBJ1-1; the D gene is possibly TRBD1 (5 bases). Between the trimmed V and J ends, which lost 7 bases and 4 bases, there was a span of 13 bases. The CDR3 has 13 residues. From germline, CDR1 is SNHLY and CDR2 FYNNEI. In nucleotides, the CDR3 is TGTGCCAGCAAAGAGACAGAATTCACTGAAGCTTTCTTT. Translating gives CASKETEFTEAFF.

The chain carries TRBV6-1 and TRBJ2-2, with 8 bases lining up with TRBD1. With 4 bases clipped from V and 3 bases from J, the junction kept 10 bases outside the gene matches. The CDR3 is 17 amino acids. Germline-derived CDR1 and CDR2 are MNHNS and SASEGT. The DNA for the CDR3 is TGTGCCAGCAGTGGGTGGAGACAGGGGAGAGACACCGGGGAGCTGTTTTTT. This translates into CASSGWRQGRDTGELFF.

V usage is TRBV7-9 and J usage is TRBJ2-2; TRBD2 agrees at 11 bases. The CDR3 is 19 amino acids. Trimming took 5 bases from V and 1 from J; bases not matched to a gene: 12. Germline CDR1 and CDR2: SEHNR and FQNEAQ (reference sequence). CDR3 in DNA: TGTGCCAGCAGCGACTCGATTAGCGGGGGGGTCTTGAACACCGGGGAGCTGTTTTTT. It encodes CASSDSISGGVLNTGELFF. Based on the CDR3 plus reference TRBV7-9 and TRBJ2-2, the full variable domain is DTGVSQNPRHKITKRGQNVTFRCDPISEHNRLYWYRQTLGQGPEFLTYFQNEAQLEKSRLLSDRFSAERPKGSFSTLEIQRTEQGDSAMYLCASSDSISGGVLNTGELFFGEGSRLTVL.

The chain recombines TRBV3-1 (or the pseudogene TRBV3-2) with TRBJ2-7; D perhaps matches TRBD2 (7 bases). Germline CDR1 is LGHDT and CDR2 is YNNKEL (reference sequence). V was cut by 1 base and J by 3 bases, with 13 bases left in between. This CDR3 comprises 15 residues. CDR3 sequence reads: CASSQAGGGGYEQYF. The CDR3 DNA sequence: TGTGCCAGCAGCCAAGCAGGCGGGGGCGGCTACGAGCAGTACTTC.

The chain couples TRBV19 to TRBJ1-5; D unclear. This CDR3 region has 15 residues. The V and J ends lost 6 bases and 0 bases respectively, with 12 bases between them. Germline V gives CDR1 LNHDA, CDR2 SQIVND (reference sequence). Here the CDR3 DNA reads TGTGCCAGTAGACGACCGGGTTATAGCAATCAGCCCCAGCATTTT. This sequence encodes CASRRPGYSNQPQHF.

The genes are TRBV7-3 and TRBJ2-1, with a tentative D call TRBD1 (6 bases). V was pared by 1 base and J by 3 bases, with 10 bases between. Germline V lookup: CDR1 SGHTA, CDR2 FQGTGA. The CDR3 is 15 residues long. The CDR3 loop reads CASSLSADSYNEQFF. CDR3 nucleotide sequence: TGTGCCAGCAGCTTAAGTGCGGACAGCTACAATGAGCAGTTCTTC.

V is TRBV28 and J is TRBJ1-4, with unresolved D. Trimming took off 4 bases at V and 3 bases at J, with 9 bases between the two ends. The CDR3 spans 14 residues. CDR1 MDHEN and CDR2 SYDVKM come from the germline V gene. CDR3: CASSWGAANEKLFF. In DNA, the CDR3 is TGTGCCAGCAGTTGGGGAGCGGCTAATGAAAAACTGTTTTTT.

The V and J genes are TRBV7-9 and TRBJ2-3, with TRBD2 matching over 7 bases. The junction had 2 bases not matched to a gene; V was cut back by 3 bases and J by 2 bases. The CDR3 length is 14 residues. CDR1 and CDR2 from the germline V gene are SEHNR and FQNEAQ (reference sequence). The CDR3 region is CASSLGGNTDTQYF. CDR3 bases: TGTGCCAGCAGCTTGGGAGGGAACACAGATACGCAGTATTTT.

The chain is built from TRBV10-3 and TRBJ2-7, with TRBD2 identical over 11 bases. The CDR3 runs to 15 residues. V lost 4 bases to trimming and J lost 3 bases; unmatched junction nucleotides: 5. CDR1 ENHRY and CDR2 SYGVKD come from the germline V gene. CDR3 residues: CAISVGTSGNYEQYF. The DNA for the CDR3 is TGTGCCATCAGTGTCGGGACTAGCGGAAACTACGAGCAGTACTTC.

J is TRBJ1-3 and V is TRBV18; D is uncertain. CDR1 and CDR2 (germline): KGHSH, LQKENI. Trimming stripped 3 bases from V and 0 bases from J, with 12 bases between. This CDR3 is built from 16 residues. In nucleotides, the CDR3 is TGTGCCAGCTCACCTGGCTCCCCTTTCTCTGGAAACACCATATATTTT. This codes for CASSPGSPFSGNTIYF.

The chain joins TRBV28 to TRBJ2-7, with a weak D call TRBD2 (7 bases). This CDR3 comprises 14 residues. Germline lookup yields CDR1 MDHEN and CDR2 SYDVKM. Trimming pared 6 bases from V and 2 bases from J, leaving 14 bases between. CDR3 in amino acids: CASSFGGPPYEQYF. The CDR3 DNA sequence: TGTGCCAGCAGCTTCGGGGGGCCTCCCTACGAGCAGTACTTC.

V gene TRBV9 combines with J gene TRBJ2-7, with 8 bases identical to TRBD2. The CDR3 extends over 16 amino acids. Germline CDR1 and CDR2: SGDLS and YYNGEE. V trimming: 4 bases; J trimming: 1 base; junction bases outside the gene matches: 10. CDR3 protein: CASSSPSGGLSYEQYF. CDR3 in DNA: TGTGCCAGCAGCTCACCCAGCGGGGGCCTATCCTACGAGCAGTACTTC.

J is TRBJ2-5 and V is TRBV15, with D tentatively TRBD1 (5 bases). Per the germline V gene, CDR1 is LNHNV and CDR2 is YYDKDF (reference sequence). V dropped 2 bases and J dropped 5 bases, with 12 bases sitting between them. This CDR3 spans 14 amino acids. CDR3 residues: CATSRKGLQETQYF. The CDR3 DNA is TGTGCCACCAGCAGAAAGGGGTTGCAGGAGACCCAGTACTTC.